The TCR beta chain under discussion was sequenced for a study of blood T cell repertoires in COVID-19. About the research overall: The United States, Italy and Spain supplied acute and convalescent COVID-19 samples. PBMCs, B-cell-depleted T cells, or T cells provided the cDNA or gDNA that made up the material.

Germline lookup yields CDR1 SGHRS and CDR2 YFSETQ. This CDR3 contains 16 residues. Trimming took off 4 bases at V and 8 bases at J, with 21 bases between the two ends. Data came from immunoSEQ multiplex PCR; TCRdb stores just in-frame clones and leaves some out. This sample has roughly 200,000 clones, with 75% to 80% found just once. The clonotype originates from a woman aged 50 to 60 with active or convalescent COVID-19. Sequenced input: peripheral blood. The rearrangement links TRBV5-1 to TRBJ1-4, with a possible D match to TRBD1 (6 bases). CDR3 loop: CASSPGMRGIGEKLFF. CDR3 DNA sequence: TGCGCCAGCAGCCCTGGTATGAGGGGGATAGGAGAAAAACTGTTTTTT.